The 23 T cell receptor beta chains presented below share a single source sample, sequenced in a study of CD8 T cells in Susac syndrome. It was with random hexamers that about 0.45 to 1 ug RNA was reverse transcribed. TCRdb used MiXCR to reprocess the immunoSEQ multiplex PCR reads, holding one entry per CDR3 protein. The data contain 100,000 to 150,000 distinct CDR3 sequences, about 95% of them singletons. The sequencing input was CD8+ T cells from PBMCs. All receptors derive from a human donor with Susac syndrome.

The rearrangement links TRBV6-4 to TRBJ2-2, with 9 bases fitting TRBD1. The CDR3 extends over 15 amino acids. Germline V gene data show CDR1 as MRHNA and CDR2 as SNTAGT. With V trimmed by 6 bases and J by 4 bases, 6 bases remained unmatched. The CDR3 nucleotides are TGTGCCAGCAGCCCCGAGACAGGGGGCACCGGGGAGCTGTTTTTT. Encoded protein: CASSPETGGTGELFF.

V and J are TRBV9 and TRBJ2-5, with a tentative D call TRBD2 (6 bases). Germline CDR1 SGDLS, CDR2 YYNGEE. The CDR3 loop spans 17 amino acids. Trimming shortened V by 3 bases and J by 6 bases, and 24 bases separated the two germline ends. The CDR3 region is CASSGDDPGLPLQTQYF. The CDR3 coding sequence is TGTGCCAGCAGCGGAGACGATCCGGGACTCCCCTTACAGACCCAGTACTTC.

This chain uses TRBV6-2 or TRBV6-3 with TRBJ2-1; D remains unclear. Germline assignment: CDR1 MNHEY and CDR2 SVGEGT. V lost 6 bases, J lost 4 bases, and 10 bases lay in between. The CDR3 is 13 amino acids. The CDR3 DNA reads TGTGCCAGCAGCAACGTGGATTACAATGAGCAGTTCTTC. Its protein product is CASSNVDYNEQFF.

CDR3 sequence (DNA): TGTGCCAGTAGTATATCCGGACTGTCAGGAGTTCCCACAAATGAAAAACTGTTTTTT. Its translation is CASSISGLSGVPTNEKLFF. This chain joins TRBV19 and TRBJ1-4; D not resolved. V was clipped by 2 bases and J by 5 bases, with 24 bases between them. Germline lookup yields CDR1 LNHDA and CDR2 SQIVND (reference sequence). The CDR3 has 19 amino acids.

J is TRBJ2-1 and V is TRBV24-1; TRBD1 matches 8 bases. CDR1 is KGHDR and CDR2 is SFDVKD in the germline V gene. The V gene end was trimmed by 4 bases and the J gene end by 5 bases; junction bases not matched to a gene: 6. CDR3 length: 15 amino acids. The CDR3 bases are TGTGCCACCAGTGACCCCCTACAGGGGGACAATGAGCAGTTCTTC. The encoded protein is CATSDPLQGDNEQFF.

The V and J genes are TRBV12-3 or TRBV12-4 and TRBJ2-1; 9 bases line up with TRBD2. Trimming cost V 3 bases and J 5 bases; bases outside gene matches: 14. This CDR3 has 18 residues. The CDR3 bases are TGTGCCAGCAGTTTGGTAGCGGGAGTGGGGGGTTTAAACAATGAGCAGTTCTTC. Translating gives CASSLVAGVGGLNNEQFF.

This clonotype has just one count. This chain links TRBV7-9 with TRBJ1-2; 8 nucleotides line up with TRBD1. Germline loops: CDR1 SEHNR, CDR2 FQNEAQ (reference sequence). V was clipped by 5 bases and J by 5 bases; unmatched bases: 10. CDR3 size: 15 residues. CDR3 in amino acids: CASSTQLQGEYGYTF. The DNA of the CDR3 is TGTGCCAGCAGCACCCAGCTACAGGGGGAATATGGCTACACCTTC.

The chain couples TRBV4-3 to TRBJ2-7, with D possibly being TRBD1 (6 bases). CDR3 length: 19 residues. Deletions cut 0 bases from V and 3 bases from J, with 24 bases between. Per the germline V gene, CDR1 is LGHNA and CDR2 is YSLEER. CDR3 sequence reads: CASSQEQVGAETVNYEQYF. CDR3 coding DNA: TGCGCCAGCAGCCAAGAGCAAGTGGGGGCCGAGACAGTAAACTACGAGCAGTACTTC.

The rearrangement joins TRBV9 to TRBJ2-5; D is possibly TRBD2 (5 bases). Germline loops: CDR1 SGDLS, CDR2 YYNGEE. The CDR3 sequence is 14 residues long. The V gene lost 4 bases and the J gene lost 4 bases, with 14 bases spanning the gap. DNA of the CDR3: TGTGCCAGCAGCTCCCCCGGGATGATAGAGACCCAGTACTTC. This translates into CASSSPGMIETQYF.

The DNA of the CDR3 is TGTGCCAGCAGGGGTCTACAGGGGCTCCAAGAGACCCAGTACTTC. Amino acid sequence: CASRGLQGLQETQYF. The chain is built from TRBV6-5 and TRBJ2-5, with 7 positions matching TRBD1. Germline lookup yields CDR1 MNHEY and CDR2 SVGAGI. This CDR3 has 15 amino acids. The V segment lost 6 bases and the J segment 1 base; nucleotides outside the gene matches: 8.

The chain is built from TRBV4-1 and TRBJ2-5, with D possibly being TRBD1 (5 bases). V lost 0 bases and J 5 bases, leaving 13 bases between the germline ends. The germline V gene encodes CDR1 MGHRA and CDR2 YSYEKL. The CDR3 contains 15 residues. CDR3 in DNA: TGCGCCAGCAGCCAAGATATCTTGGGGCGGGAGACCCAGTACTTC. It yields the protein CASSQDILGRETQYF.

The rearrangement links TRBV3-1 to TRBJ2-1, with 9 bases matching TRBD2. The germline gives CDR1 LGHDT, CDR2 YNNKEL (reference sequence). This CDR3 spans 17 amino acids. J was trimmed by 12 bases and V by 0 bases; bases with no gene match: 15. CDR3 sequence: CASSQDFRAGGLLRQFF. CDR3 nucleotides: TGTGCCAGCAGCCAAGATTTTCGGGCGGGGGGGCTCCTACGGCAGTTCTTC.

V and J are TRBV29-1 and TRBJ1-2; perhaps TRBD1 as D (5 bases). The CDR3 spans 15 residues. The germline gives CDR1 SQVTM, CDR2 ANQGSEA. V lost 0 bases, J lost 2 bases, and 13 bases lay in between. The chain's CDR3 is CSVEEEGVLNYGYTF. DNA of the CDR3: TGCAGCGTTGAAGAGGAAGGGGTACTAAACTATGGCTACACCTTC.

CDR3 region: CASSQYTGGGYEQYF. DNA for the CDR3: TGTGCCAGCAGCCAATACACAGGGGGCGGCTACGAGCAGTACTTC. The genes are TRBV14 and TRBJ2-7, with 9 bases matching TRBD1. J was trimmed by 3 bases and V by 2 bases; bases with no gene match: 5. Germline-derived CDR1 and CDR2 are SGHDN and FVKESK. This CDR3 comprises 15 residues.

The CDR3 coding sequence is TGTGCCAGCAGTGAAGGGGCAGGGAGGGACACCATATATTTT. Protein sequence: CASSEGAGRDTIYF. The genes are TRBV2 and TRBJ1-3, with D tentatively TRBD1 (5 bases). Trimming shortened V by 1 base and J by 8 bases, and 12 bases separated the two germline ends. The germline CDR1 and CDR2 sequences are SNHLY and FYNNEI. The CDR3 is made up of 14 amino acids.

V usage is TRBV2 and J usage is TRBJ1-2; the D gene is possibly TRBD1 (6 bases). The V and J ends lost 5 bases and 4 bases respectively, with 14 bases between them. The germline CDR1 and CDR2 sequences are SNHLY and FYNNEI. This CDR3 comprises 14 residues. The CDR3, as DNA: TGTGCCAGCAGTCCCTGGACAGACGTCTATGGCTACACCTTC. Its protein product is CASSPWTDVYGYTF.

CDR3 DNA: TGTGCCAGTACTCCGGGGCGGTCCCCATCGGCGTACAATGAGCAGTTCTTC. As protein: CASTPGRSPSAYNEQFF. The chain combines TRBV19 with TRBJ2-1; perhaps D is TRBD1 or TRBD2 (5 bases each). The germline CDR1 and CDR2 sequences are LNHDA and SQIVND (reference sequence). The CDR3 length is 17 residues. Trimming shortened V by 7 bases and J by 4 bases, and 23 bases separated the two germline ends.

The CDR3 sequence is CASSLALLEGALNSPLHF. The CDR3 DNA follows: TGCGCCAGCAGCTTGGCCTTATTAGAGGGGGCCTTGAATTCACCCCTCCACTTT. The chain uses TRBV5-1 and TRBJ1-6, with 7 nucleotides matching TRBD1. CDR1 SGHRS and CDR2 YFSETQ come from the germline V gene. CDR3 length equals 18 residues. V shed 0 bases, J shed 7 bases, and the junction held 13 bases outside the gene matches.

This clonotype has a single count. V usage is TRBV4-1 and J usage is TRBJ1-1; tentative D call: TRBD1 (5 bases). Germline V gene data show CDR1 as MGHRA and CDR2 as YSYEKL. This CDR3 comprises 15 residues. Deletions cut 2 bases from V and 7 bases from J, with 17 bases between. The CDR3 protein is CASSQSPGAADEAFF. The CDR3 DNA follows: TGCGCCAGCAGCCAAAGCCCCGGGGCGGCGGATGAAGCTTTCTTT.

V gene TRBV11-2 combines with J gene TRBJ2-7, with D possibly being TRBD2 (5 bases). V lost 1 base and J lost 7, with 20 bases in between. In germline, CDR1 is SGHAT, CDR2 FQNNGV. This CDR3 region has 16 residues. The CDR3 is CASSLVNFGPTGEQYF. CDR3 in DNA: TGTGCCAGCAGCTTAGTAAATTTCGGGCCCACGGGGGAGCAGTACTTC.

The chain links TRBV12-3 or TRBV12-4 to TRBJ1-1; a possible D gene is TRBD1 (5 bases). This CDR3 spans 15 amino acids. Between the trimmed V and J ends, which lost 3 bases and 1 base, there was a span of 12 bases. The CDR3 sequence is CASSFLKGRNTEAFF. CDR3 bases: TGTGCCAGCAGTTTTTTAAAGGGGAGGAACACTGAAGCTTTCTTT.

This rearrangement joins TRBV6-6 to TRBJ2-7; possibly TRBD2 for D (7 bases). With 6 bases removed from V and 5 bases from J, the gap between germline ends came to 11 bases. The CDR3 has 12 amino acids. CDR1 MNHNY and CDR2 SVGAGI come from the germline V gene (reference sequence). This CDR3 reads CASSYGGHEQYF. CDR3 nucleotides: TGTGCCAGCAGCTACGGGGGGCACGAGCAGTACTTC.

The chain links TRBV12-3 or TRBV12-4 to TRBJ2-7; D is perhaps TRBD1 (7 bases). The CDR3 loop spans 15 amino acids. The germline V and J ends were trimmed by 7 bases and 3 bases, with 19 bases remaining between them. This chain's CDR3 is CASNTGDRGFYEQYF. The CDR3 DNA reads as TGTGCCAGCAATACGGGGGACAGAGGGTTCTACGAGCAGTACTTC.